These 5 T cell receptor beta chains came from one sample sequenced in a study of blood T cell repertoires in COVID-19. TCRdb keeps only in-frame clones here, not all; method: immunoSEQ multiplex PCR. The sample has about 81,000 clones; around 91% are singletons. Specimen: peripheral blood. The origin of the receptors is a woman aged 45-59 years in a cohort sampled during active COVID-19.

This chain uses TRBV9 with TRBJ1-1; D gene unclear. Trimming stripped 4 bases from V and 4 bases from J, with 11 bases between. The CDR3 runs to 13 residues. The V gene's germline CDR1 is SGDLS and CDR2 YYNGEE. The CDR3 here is CASSSSTGTEAFF. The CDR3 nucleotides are TGTGCCAGCAGCTCTAGTACGGGCACTGAAGCTTTCTTT.

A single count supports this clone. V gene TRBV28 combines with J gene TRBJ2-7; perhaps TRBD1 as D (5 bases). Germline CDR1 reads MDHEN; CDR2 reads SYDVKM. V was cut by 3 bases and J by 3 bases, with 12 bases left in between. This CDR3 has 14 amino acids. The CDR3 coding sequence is TGTGCCAGCAGTTTCCAGGGTGTAGGCTACGAGCAGTACTTC. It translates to CASSFQGVGYEQYF.

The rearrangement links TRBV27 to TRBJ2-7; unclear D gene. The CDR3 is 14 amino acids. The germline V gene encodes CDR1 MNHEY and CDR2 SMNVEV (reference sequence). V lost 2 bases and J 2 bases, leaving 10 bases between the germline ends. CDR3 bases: TGTGCCAGCAGTTTAGGCGGCAGCCCCTACGAGCAGTACTTC. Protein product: CASSLGGSPYEQYF.

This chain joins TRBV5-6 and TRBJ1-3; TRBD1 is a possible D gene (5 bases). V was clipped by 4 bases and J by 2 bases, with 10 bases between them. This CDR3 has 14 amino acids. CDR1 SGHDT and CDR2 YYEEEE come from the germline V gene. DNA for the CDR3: TGTGCCAGCAGCCTCGGACATACTGGAAACACCATATATTTT. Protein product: CASSLGHTGNTIYF.

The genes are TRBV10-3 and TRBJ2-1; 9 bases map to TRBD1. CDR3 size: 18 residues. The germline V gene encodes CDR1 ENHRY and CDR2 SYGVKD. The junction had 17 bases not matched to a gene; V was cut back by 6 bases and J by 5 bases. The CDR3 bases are TGTGCCATCAGCACAGGGGGCGCGCGCCAAAGATACGACAATGAGCAGTTCTTC. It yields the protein CAISTGGARQRYDNEQFF.